This TCR beta chain was retrieved from a study of blood T cell repertoires in COVID-19. The authors' processing: The authors estimated nucleated cell counts from reference gene primer amplification. Repertoires were generated with immunoSEQ multiplex PCR, while TCRdb's copy carries only in-frame clones and drops some. From that table come the V and J calls and clone size; the DNA was used to work out D and trimming. There are fewer than 200,000 clones in the sample; roughly 81% occur only once, and around 7.6% lies in the top ten. V shed 4 bases and J 1 base; nucleotides not matched to a gene: 10. This CDR3 comprises 17 residues. Germline V gives CDR1 LNHDA, CDR2 SQIVND (reference sequence).

This sequence was found in a man in his forties who had recovered from COVID-19. The sample comprised peripheral blood. V and J are TRBV19 and TRBJ2-5; 9 nucleotides align to TRBD2. The CDR3 sequence is CASSTFHVSGSQETQYF. CDR3 coding DNA: TGTGCCAGTAGTACCTTCCATGTTAGCGGGAGCCAAGAGACCCAGTACTTC.